Included here is one T cell receptor beta chain sequence, with context. The antigen is undetermined. Assay: immunoSEQ multiplex PCR; the TCRdb copy retains only in-frame clones and omits some. The sample has over 15,000 clones; roughly 77% are singletons. This sample was included in a study of PD-1 blockade in classical Hodgkin lymphoma. Whole-study findings and limits: The study found that TCR diversity rose significantly by C4D1 in CD4+ but not CD8+ cells.

Germline V CDR1 and CDR2: MDHEN, SYDVKM. V was shortened by 5 bases and J by 5 bases, with 12 bases between the two germline ends. CDR3 length: 13 amino acids. No patient escaped relapse after autologous stem cell transplantation, and brentuximab vedotin exposure varied. Complete response, partial response or progressive disease were the best responses. The receptor was isolated from a human donor with classical Hodgkin lymphoma. The chain uses TRBV28 and TRBJ1-2, with no clear D. The sample here was peripheral blood mononuclear cells (PBMCs), taken before the second cycle of nivolumab. The CDR3 region has the DNA TGTGCCAGCAGTCAATACCAGAATTATGGCTACACCTTC. Amino acid sequence: CASSQYQNYGYTF.